The entry below gives a single TCR beta chain sequence along with its context. The sample is drawn from a study of blood T cell repertoires in COVID-19. The repertoire was sequenced with immunoSEQ multiplex PCR; TCRdb's copy has only in-frame clones and lacks some. The top ten clones hold 4.8% of a sample with about 160,000 clones, around 93% of them seen once. Germline-derived CDR1 and CDR2 are SNHLY and FYNNEI. V lost 6 bases, J lost 1 base, and 3 bases stayed unmatched. The CDR3 is 14 amino acids. The receptor was isolated from a man aged 30 to 45 with COVID-19, enrolled during active disease. Sequencing was performed on peripheral blood. The chain recombines TRBV2 with TRBJ2-3; TRBD2 matches at 8 bases. The CDR3 is CASSRGGGTDTQYF. For the CDR3, the DNA is TGTGCCAGCAGCCGGGGGGGAGGCACAGATACGCAGTATTTT.